This TCR beta chain originates from a study of T cells in Graves' hyperthyroidism and ophthalmopathy. RNA transcripts gave rise to amplified TCR beta CDR3 regions. The TCR CDR3 was amplified in a first-round RT-PCR using the HTBI primer set. TCRdb called the multiplex PCR reads again in MiXCR, with one record for every CDR3 protein. The sample lists about 690,000 distinct CDR3 sequences; around a sixth were seen once. The receptor comes from a middle-aged man with Graves' hyperthyroidism. What was sequenced was blood.

The CDR3 nucleotides are TGCAGCCTGTGGGGCGGGCCGGGAGAGGATGGCTACACCTTC. This sequence encodes CSLWGGPGEDGYTF. The gene calls are TRBV29-1 and TRBJ1-2, with D tentatively TRBD1 (5 bases). Germline CDR1 is SQVTM and CDR2 is ANQGSEA. The CDR3 runs 14 residues. V lost 8 bases and J 6 bases, leaving 22 bases between the germline ends.